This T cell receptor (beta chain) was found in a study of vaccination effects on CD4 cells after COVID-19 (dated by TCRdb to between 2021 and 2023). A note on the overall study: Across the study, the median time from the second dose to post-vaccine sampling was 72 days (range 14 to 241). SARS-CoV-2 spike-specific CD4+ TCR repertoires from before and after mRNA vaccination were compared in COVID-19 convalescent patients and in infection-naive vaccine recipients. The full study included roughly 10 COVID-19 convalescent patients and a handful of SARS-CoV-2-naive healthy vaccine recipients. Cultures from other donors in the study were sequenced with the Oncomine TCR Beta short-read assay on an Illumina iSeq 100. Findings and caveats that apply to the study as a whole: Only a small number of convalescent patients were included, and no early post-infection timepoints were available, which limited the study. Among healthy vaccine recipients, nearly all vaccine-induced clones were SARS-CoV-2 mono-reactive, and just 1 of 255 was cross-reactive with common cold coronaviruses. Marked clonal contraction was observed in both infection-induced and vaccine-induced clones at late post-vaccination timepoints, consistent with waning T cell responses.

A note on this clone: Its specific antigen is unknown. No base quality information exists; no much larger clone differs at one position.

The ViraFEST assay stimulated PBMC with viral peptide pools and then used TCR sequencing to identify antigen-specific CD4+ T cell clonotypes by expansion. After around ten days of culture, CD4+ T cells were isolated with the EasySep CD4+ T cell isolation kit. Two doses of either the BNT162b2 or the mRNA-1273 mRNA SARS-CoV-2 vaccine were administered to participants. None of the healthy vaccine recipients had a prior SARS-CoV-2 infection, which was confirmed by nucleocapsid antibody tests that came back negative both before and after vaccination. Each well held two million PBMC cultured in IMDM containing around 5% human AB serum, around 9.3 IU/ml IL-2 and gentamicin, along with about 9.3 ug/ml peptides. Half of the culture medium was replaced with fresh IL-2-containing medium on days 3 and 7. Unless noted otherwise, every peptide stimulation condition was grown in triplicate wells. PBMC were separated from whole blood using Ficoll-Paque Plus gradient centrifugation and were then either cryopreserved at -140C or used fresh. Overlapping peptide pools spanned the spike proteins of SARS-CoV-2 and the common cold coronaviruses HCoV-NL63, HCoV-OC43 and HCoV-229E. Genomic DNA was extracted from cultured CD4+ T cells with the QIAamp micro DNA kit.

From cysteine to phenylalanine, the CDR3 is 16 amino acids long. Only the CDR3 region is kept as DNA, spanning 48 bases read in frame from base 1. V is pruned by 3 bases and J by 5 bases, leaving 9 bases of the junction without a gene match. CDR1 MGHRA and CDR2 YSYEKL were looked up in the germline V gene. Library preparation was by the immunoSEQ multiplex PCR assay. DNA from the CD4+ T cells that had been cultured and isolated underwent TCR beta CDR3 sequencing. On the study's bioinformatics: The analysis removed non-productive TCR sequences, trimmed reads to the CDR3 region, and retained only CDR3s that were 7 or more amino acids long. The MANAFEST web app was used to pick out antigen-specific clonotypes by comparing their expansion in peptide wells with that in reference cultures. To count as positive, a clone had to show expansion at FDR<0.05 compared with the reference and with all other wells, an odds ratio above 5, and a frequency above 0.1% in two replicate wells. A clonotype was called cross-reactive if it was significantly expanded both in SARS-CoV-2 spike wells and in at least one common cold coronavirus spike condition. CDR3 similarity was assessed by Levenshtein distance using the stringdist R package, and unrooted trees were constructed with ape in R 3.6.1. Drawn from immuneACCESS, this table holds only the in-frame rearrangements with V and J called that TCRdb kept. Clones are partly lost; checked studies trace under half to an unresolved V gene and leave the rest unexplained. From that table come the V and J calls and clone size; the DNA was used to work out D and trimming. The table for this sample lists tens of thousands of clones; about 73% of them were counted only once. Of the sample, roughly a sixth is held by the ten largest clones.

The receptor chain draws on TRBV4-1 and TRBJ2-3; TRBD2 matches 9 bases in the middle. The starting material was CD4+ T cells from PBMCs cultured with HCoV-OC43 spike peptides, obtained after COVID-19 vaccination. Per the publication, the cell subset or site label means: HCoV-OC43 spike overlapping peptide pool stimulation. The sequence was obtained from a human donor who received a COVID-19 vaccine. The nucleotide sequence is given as TGCGCCAGCAGCCAGCCGCGGGAGGGCCGGAGAGATACGCAGTATTTT. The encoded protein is CASSQPREGRRDTQYF.